The entry below describes one T cell receptor (beta chain). Its antigen is undetermined. This entry belongs to a study of T cell responses to AZD1222 COVID-19 vaccine. Study-level findings and limits: At baseline, just a handful of AZD1222 recipients tested seropositive. White British donors predominated, females outnumbered males, and clonal diversity was possibly underestimated. Unmutated regions of variants are reportedly targeted by nearly half of spike-specific TCRs.

Germline lookup yields CDR1 SGHRS and CDR2 YFSETQ. The CDR3 is made up of 14 amino acids. Trimming took 5 bases from V and 4 from J, leaving 12 bases between them. Clones were read by immunoSEQ multiplex PCR, and TCRdb kept only the in-frame ones, dropping some. The repertoire holds around 260,000 clones, over 90% seen once, with 0.5% to 0.65% in the top ten. The chain carries TRBV5-1 and TRBJ1-4; D is undetermined. This receptor was obtained from an adult in good health. The input for sequencing was peripheral blood, taken on day 0 of AZD1222 vaccination. CDR3 bases: TGCGCCAGCAGGGTCGGCCGGAGTAATGAAAAACTGTTTTTT. Protein sequence: CASRVGRSNEKLFF.